The 18 T cell receptor beta chains below all came from one sample that was sequenced in a study of T cell responses to AZD1222 COVID-19 vaccine. Clones were read by immunoSEQ multiplex PCR, and TCRdb kept only the in-frame ones, dropping some. In the table there are roughly 170,000 clones, 75% to 95% of which are singletons. The material sequenced was peripheral blood, taken on day 0 of AZD1222 vaccination. These receptors were taken from an adult in good health.

V usage is TRBV7-9 and J usage is TRBJ1-2; 7 bases map to TRBD1. Unmatched junction bases numbered 4, after V lost 2 bases and J lost 7 bases. Germline CDR1 is SEHNR and CDR2 is FQNEAQ (reference sequence). The CDR3 sequence is 13 residues long. The CDR3 DNA sequence: TGTGCCAGCAGCTTACAAACAGGGGTTGGCTACACCTTC. This codes for CASSLQTGVGYTF.

The CDR3 reads CATRGAGRENYGYTF. Here the CDR3 DNA reads TGTGCCACTCGCGGAGCGGGTCGGGAAAACTATGGCTACACCTTC. The V gene is TRBV10-3, the J gene TRBJ1-2; D gene unclear. The ends were cut back, 10 bases at V and 2 bases at J, with 20 bases in the middle. The germline V gene has CDR1 ENHRY and CDR2 SYGVKD. The CDR3 is 15 residues long.

The rearrangement joins TRBV5-4 to TRBJ1-1; 11 bases map to TRBD1. The CDR3 is 18 residues long. Germline V gene sequence: CDR1 SGHNT, CDR2 YYREEE (reference sequence). Trimming removed 0 bases from V and 4 bases from J; junction bases left unmatched: 11. CDR3 loop: CASSLVSDRGRRFTEAFF. The DNA for the CDR3 is TGTGCCAGCAGCTTGGTCTCGGACAGGGGGCGCAGGTTCACTGAAGCTTTCTTT.

This rearrangement joins TRBV6-1 to TRBJ1-2; tentatively, D is TRBD1 (5 bases). This CDR3 spans 14 amino acids. The germline CDR1 and CDR2 sequences are MNHNS and SASEGT. Trimming shortened V by 1 base and J by 8 bases, and 14 bases separated the two germline ends. CDR3 DNA sequence: TGTGCCAGCAGTGAAGATCGGCAGGGCGGAGGCTACACCTTC. Translating it yields CASSEDRQGGGYTF.

This chain joins TRBV16 and TRBJ1-3; D may be TRBD1 (6 bases). Germline V gene sequence: CDR1 KGHSY, CDR2 FQNENV. Trimming took 2 bases from V and 0 from J, leaving 17 bases between them. CDR3 length: 18 amino acids. Here the CDR3 reads CASSQVTGNKVSGNTIYF. The CDR3 DNA reads as TGTGCCAGCAGCCAAGTGACAGGCAATAAGGTCTCTGGAAACACCATATATTTT.

The chain joins TRBV7-2 to TRBJ2-7; perhaps TRBD2 as D (6 bases). The V end lost 5 bases, the J end lost 6 bases, and 20 bases lay between the germline ends. The CDR3 covers 15 residues. Germline CDR1 and CDR2: SGHTA and FQGNSA. The CDR3 DNA reads TGTGCCAGCAGCCCACGGGACTGGTACTCTGCCGAGCAGTACTTC. Translation gives CASSPRDWYSAEQYF.

This chain connects TRBV27 to TRBJ2-7; perhaps TRBD1 as D (6 bases). CDR1 and CDR2 from the germline V gene are MNHEY and SMNVEV (reference sequence). This CDR3 spans 13 amino acids. The V and J ends lost 10 bases and 5 bases respectively, with 18 bases between them. Here the CDR3 reads CATKGTGIHEQYF. The DNA of the CDR3 is TGTGCCACCAAGGGCACAGGGATCCACGAGCAGTACTTC.

This clone was recorded a few times. This chain joins TRBV7-2 and TRBJ2-1, with D perhaps matching TRBD1 or TRBD2 (5 bases each). CDR3 length: 12 amino acids. V was clipped by 2 bases and J by 9 bases, with 8 bases between them. The germline V gene has CDR1 SGHTA and CDR2 FQGNSA. The CDR3 DNA sequence: TGTGCCAGCAGCTTATGGGACGGTGAGCAGTTCTTC. Translated: CASSLWDGEQFF.

The rearrangement uses TRBV5-4 and TRBJ2-3, with TRBD2 matching 10 bases. Germline CDR1 is SGHNT and CDR2 is YYREEE (reference sequence). This CDR3 has 17 residues. J gave up 6 bases and V 4 bases, and 14 bases lay outside the gene matches. CDR3: CASSPPLGLAASDTQYF. CDR3 bases: TGTGCCAGCAGCCCCCCGCTAGGACTAGCGGCCAGTGATACGCAGTATTTT. Drawing the rest from reference TRBV5-4 and TRBJ2-3, the complete variable domain is ETGVTQSPTHLIKTRGQQVTLRCSSQSGHNTVSWYQQALGQGPQFIFQYYREEENGRGNFPPRFSGLQFPNYSSELNVNALELDDSALYLCASSPPLGLAASDTQYFGPGTRLTVL.

The gene calls are TRBV2 and TRBJ2-7; D may be TRBD1 or TRBD2 (6 bases each). V lost 0 bases, J lost 7 bases, and 10 bases lay in between. The CDR3 consists of 13 residues. Germline V gene data show CDR1 as SNHLY and CDR2 as FYNNEI. The CDR3 here is CASSEAGGREQYF. The CDR3 nucleotides are TGTGCCAGCAGTGAAGCCGGGGGCAGGGAGCAGTACTTC.

This rearrangement joins TRBV30 to TRBJ2-2; D not resolved. The germline V gene has CDR1 GTSNPN and CDR2 SVGIG (reference sequence). This CDR3 region has 12 residues. The V end lost 3 bases, the J end lost 8 bases, and 10 bases lay between the germline ends. The CDR3 spells CAWSAQGGELFF. CDR3 coding DNA: TGTGCCTGGAGCGCGCAAGGAGGGGAGCTGTTTTTT.

The rearrangement links TRBV6-2 or TRBV6-3 to TRBJ2-7; D ambiguous. CDR3 size: 16 residues. Germline CDR1 reads MNHEY; CDR2 reads SVGEGT. The V end was cut by 6 bases, the J end by 7 bases, with 25 bases between. The CDR3 is CASSQLAVEPRWEQYF. The CDR3 nucleotides read TGTGCCAGCAGCCAACTCGCAGTCGAGCCGAGGTGGGAGCAGTACTTC.

This clone came up once. The chain has TRBV10-2 and TRBJ2-1, with D uncertain. This CDR3 is 13 amino acids long. From germline, CDR1 is WSHSY and CDR2 SAAADI. Trimming took 4 bases from V and 6 from J, leaving 10 bases between them. CDR3 sequence (DNA): TGCGCCAGCAGTGCGATCAAGGGCAATGAGCAGTTCTTC. It translates to CASSAIKGNEQFF.

The genes are TRBV18 and TRBJ2-2; D is tentatively TRBD1 or TRBD2 (5 bases each). Germline values: CDR1 KGHSH, CDR2 LQKENI. The V end was cut by 0 bases, the J end by 1 base, with 9 bases between. The CDR3 extends over 16 amino acids. This chain's CDR3 is CASSPPGRLNTGELFF. In DNA form, the CDR3 reads TGTGCCAGCTCACCACCGGGACGGCTGAACACCGGGGAGCTGTTTTTT.

This clone was recorded only once. The V call is TRBV11-3, the J call TRBJ2-1; D gene ambiguous. Looked up from germline, CDR1 is SGHNT and CDR2 is YENEEA. The CDR3 runs to 12 residues. The V gene lost 3 bases and the J gene lost 8 bases, with 8 bases spanning the gap. The CDR3 region is CASSFGLDEQFF. CDR3 coding DNA: TGTGCCAGCAGCTTTGGCCTCGATGAGCAGTTCTTC.

V is TRBV7-9 and J is TRBJ1-2; D is possibly TRBD1 (5 bases). The CDR3 has 17 amino acids. The V end lost 5 bases, the J end lost 3 bases, and 22 bases lay between the germline ends. Germline-derived CDR1 and CDR2 are SEHNR and FQNEAQ (reference sequence). The CDR3 region is CASSPGPWQGHHYGYTF. In nucleotides, the CDR3 is TGTGCCAGCAGCCCCGGCCCATGGCAGGGTCATCACTATGGCTACACCTTC.

The rearrangement joins TRBV6-5 to TRBJ2-7; possible D gene TRBD1, 6 bases. This CDR3 has 12 residues. V dropped 2 bases and J dropped 11 bases, with 13 bases sitting between them. Germline V gives CDR1 MNHEY, CDR2 SVGAGI. The CDR3 sequence is CASSYRGGSEYF. DNA for the CDR3: TGTGCCAGCAGTTACCGAGGGGGTTCGGAGTACTTC.

This clone has a handful of counts. V and J are TRBV18 and TRBJ2-7; TRBD1 aligns across 8 bases. The ends lost 6 bases at V and 2 bases at J; junction bases unmatched: 3. This CDR3 region has 13 residues. Germline V gene sequence: CDR1 KGHSH, CDR2 LQKENI. The CDR3 DNA reads as TGTGCCAGCTCCCAGGGACAGGCCTACGAGCAGTACTTC. It yields the protein CASSQGQAYEQYF.